This TCR beta chain originates from a study of blood T cell repertoires in COVID-19. Study-level background: Sites in the United States, Italy and Spain provided acute and convalescent COVID-19 samples. In each case, the material was cDNA or gDNA derived from T cells, B-cell-depleted T cells, or PBMCs.

For recovered donors of Cohort 3, there were two negative PCRs, clearance, or symptom resolution. The length of the CDR3 is 15 residues. J was trimmed by 0 bases and V by 3 bases; bases with no gene match: 1. Germline CDR1 SGHRS, CDR2 YFSETQ. Per the original methods: Estimates of nucleated cell counts were drawn from the amplification of reference gene primers. TCRdb keeps only in-frame clones here, not all; method: immunoSEQ multiplex PCR. Clone size and the V and J calls come from that table; the DNA yielded D and trimming. The sample records 110,000 to 150,000 clones, around 85% being singletons. The chain joins TRBV5-1 to TRBJ1-1, with 11 bases fitting TRBD1. The sequence derives from a woman aged 40 to 55 who had recovered from COVID-19. The specimen sequenced was PBMCs or T cells enriched from blood (not recorded which). CDR3: CASSWTGGLNTEAFF. As DNA, the CDR3 is TGCGCCAGCAGCTGGACAGGGGGCCTGAACACTGAAGCTTTCTTT.